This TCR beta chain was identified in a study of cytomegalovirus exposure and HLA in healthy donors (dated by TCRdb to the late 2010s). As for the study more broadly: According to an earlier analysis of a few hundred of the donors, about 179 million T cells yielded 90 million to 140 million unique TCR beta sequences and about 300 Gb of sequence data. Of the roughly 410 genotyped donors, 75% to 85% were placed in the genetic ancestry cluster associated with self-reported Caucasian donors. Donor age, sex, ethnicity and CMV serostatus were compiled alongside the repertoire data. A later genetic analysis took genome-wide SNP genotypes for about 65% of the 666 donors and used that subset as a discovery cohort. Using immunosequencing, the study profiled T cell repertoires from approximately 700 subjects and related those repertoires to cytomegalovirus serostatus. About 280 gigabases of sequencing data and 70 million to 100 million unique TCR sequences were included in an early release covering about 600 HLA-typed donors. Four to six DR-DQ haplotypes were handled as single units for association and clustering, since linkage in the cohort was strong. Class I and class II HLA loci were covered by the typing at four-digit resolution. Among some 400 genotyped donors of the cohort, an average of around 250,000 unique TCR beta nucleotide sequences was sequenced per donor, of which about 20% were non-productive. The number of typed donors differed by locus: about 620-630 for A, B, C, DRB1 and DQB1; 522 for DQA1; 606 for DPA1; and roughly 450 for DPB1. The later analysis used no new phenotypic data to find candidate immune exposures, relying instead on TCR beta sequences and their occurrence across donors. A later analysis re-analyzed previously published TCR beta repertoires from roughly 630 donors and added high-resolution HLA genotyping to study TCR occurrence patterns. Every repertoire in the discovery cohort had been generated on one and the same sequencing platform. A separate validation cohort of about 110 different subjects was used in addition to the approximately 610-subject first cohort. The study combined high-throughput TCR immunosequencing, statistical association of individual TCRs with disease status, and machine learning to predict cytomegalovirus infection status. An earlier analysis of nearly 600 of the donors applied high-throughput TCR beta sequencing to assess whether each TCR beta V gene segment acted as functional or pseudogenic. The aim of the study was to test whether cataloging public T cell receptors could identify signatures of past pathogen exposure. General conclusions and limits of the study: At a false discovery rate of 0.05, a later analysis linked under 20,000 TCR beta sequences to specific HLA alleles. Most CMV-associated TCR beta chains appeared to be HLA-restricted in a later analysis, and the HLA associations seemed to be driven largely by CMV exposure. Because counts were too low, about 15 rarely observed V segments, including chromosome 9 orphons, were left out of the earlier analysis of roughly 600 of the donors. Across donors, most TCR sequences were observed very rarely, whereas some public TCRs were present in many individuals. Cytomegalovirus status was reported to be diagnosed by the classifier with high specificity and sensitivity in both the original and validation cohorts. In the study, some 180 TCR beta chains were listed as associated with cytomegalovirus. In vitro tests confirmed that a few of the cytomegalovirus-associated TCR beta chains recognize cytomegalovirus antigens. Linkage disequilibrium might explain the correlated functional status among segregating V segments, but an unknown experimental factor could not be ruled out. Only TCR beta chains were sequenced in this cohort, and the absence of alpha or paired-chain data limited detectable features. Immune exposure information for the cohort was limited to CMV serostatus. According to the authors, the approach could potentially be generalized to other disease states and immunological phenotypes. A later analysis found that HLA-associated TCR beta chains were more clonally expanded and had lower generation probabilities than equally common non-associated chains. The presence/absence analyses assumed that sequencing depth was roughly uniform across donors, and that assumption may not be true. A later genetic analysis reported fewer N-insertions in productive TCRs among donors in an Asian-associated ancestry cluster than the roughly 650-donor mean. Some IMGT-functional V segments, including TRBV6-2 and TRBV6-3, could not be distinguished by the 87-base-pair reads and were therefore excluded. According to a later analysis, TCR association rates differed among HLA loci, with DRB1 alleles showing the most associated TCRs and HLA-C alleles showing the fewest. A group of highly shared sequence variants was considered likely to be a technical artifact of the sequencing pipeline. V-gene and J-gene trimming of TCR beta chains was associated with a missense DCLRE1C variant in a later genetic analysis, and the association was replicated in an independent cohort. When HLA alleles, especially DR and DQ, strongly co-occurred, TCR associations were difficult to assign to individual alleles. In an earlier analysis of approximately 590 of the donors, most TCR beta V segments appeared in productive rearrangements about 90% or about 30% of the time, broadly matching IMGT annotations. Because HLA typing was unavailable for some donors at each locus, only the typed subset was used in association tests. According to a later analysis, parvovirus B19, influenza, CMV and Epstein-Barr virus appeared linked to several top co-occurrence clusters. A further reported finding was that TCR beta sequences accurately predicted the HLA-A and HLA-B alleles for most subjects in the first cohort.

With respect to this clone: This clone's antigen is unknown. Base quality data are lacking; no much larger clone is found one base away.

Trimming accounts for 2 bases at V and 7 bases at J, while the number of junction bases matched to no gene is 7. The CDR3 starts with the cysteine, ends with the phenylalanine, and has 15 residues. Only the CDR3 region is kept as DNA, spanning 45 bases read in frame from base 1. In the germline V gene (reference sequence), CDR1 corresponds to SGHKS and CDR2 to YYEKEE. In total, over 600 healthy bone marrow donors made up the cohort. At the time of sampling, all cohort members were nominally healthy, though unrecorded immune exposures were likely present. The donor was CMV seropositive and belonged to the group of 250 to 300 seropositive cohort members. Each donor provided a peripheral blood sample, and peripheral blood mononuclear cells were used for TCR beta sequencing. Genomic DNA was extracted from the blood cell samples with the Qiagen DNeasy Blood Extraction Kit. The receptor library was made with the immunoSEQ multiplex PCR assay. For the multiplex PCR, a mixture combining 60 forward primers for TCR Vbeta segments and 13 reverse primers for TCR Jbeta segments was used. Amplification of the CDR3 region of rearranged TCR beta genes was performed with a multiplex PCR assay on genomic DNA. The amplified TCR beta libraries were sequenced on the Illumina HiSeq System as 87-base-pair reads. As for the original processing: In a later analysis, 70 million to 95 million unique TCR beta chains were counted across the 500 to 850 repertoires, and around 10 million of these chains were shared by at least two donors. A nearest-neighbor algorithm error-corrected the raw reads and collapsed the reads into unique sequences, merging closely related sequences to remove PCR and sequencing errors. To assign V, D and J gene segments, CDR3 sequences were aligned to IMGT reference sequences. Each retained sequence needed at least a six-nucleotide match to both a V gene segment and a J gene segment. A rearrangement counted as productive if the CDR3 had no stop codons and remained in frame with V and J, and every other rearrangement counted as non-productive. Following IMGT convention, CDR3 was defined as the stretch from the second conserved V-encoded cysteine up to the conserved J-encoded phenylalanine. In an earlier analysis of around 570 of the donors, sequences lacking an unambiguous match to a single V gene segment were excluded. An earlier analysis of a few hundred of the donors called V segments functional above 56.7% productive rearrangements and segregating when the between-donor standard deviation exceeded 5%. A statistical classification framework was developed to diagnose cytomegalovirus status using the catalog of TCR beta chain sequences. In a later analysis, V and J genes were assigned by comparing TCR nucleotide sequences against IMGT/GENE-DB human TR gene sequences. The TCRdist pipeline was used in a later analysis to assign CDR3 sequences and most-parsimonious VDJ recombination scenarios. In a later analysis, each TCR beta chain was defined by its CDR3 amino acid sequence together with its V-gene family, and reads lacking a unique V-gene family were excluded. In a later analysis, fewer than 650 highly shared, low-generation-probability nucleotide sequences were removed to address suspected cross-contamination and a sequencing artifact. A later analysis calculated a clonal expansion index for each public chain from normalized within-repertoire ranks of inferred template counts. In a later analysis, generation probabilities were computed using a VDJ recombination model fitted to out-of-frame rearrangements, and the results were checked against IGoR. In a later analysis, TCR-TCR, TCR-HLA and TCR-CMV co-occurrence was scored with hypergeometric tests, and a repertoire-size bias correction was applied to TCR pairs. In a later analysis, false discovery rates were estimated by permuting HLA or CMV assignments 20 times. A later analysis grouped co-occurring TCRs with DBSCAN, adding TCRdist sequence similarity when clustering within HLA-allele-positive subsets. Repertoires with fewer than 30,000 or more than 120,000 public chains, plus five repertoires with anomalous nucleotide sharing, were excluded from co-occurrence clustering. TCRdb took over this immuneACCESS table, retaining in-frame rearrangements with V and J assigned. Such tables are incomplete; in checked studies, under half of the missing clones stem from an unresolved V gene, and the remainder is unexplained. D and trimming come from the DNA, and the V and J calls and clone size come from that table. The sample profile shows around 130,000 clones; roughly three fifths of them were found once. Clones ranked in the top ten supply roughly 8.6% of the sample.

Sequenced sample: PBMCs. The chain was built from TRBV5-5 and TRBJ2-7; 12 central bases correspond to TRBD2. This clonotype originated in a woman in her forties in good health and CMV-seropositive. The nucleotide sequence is TGTGCCAGCAGCTTTAGACTAGCGGGAGTGCAGGAGCAGTACTTC. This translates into CASSFRLAGVQEQYF.